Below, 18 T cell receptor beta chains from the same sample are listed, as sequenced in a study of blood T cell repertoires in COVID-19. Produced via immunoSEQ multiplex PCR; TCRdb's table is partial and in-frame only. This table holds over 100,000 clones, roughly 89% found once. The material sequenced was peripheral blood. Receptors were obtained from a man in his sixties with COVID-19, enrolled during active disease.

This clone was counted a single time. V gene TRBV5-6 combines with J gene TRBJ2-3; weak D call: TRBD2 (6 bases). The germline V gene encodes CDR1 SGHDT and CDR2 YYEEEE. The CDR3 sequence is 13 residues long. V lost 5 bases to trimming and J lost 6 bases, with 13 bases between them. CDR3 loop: CASSTTGGDTQYF. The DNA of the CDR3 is TGTGCCAGCAGTACGACTGGGGGGGATACGCAGTATTTT.

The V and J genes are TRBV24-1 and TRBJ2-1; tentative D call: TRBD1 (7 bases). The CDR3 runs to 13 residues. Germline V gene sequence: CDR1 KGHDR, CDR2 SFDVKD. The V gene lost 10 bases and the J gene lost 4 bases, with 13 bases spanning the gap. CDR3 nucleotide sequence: TGTGCCACGCGGGACAGCATATACAATGAGCAGTTCTTC. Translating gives CATRDSIYNEQFF.

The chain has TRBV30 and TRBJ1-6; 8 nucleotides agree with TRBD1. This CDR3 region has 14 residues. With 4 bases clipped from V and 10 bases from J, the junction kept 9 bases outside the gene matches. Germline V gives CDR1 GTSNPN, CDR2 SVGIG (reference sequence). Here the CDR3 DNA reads TGTGCCTGGAATTTTGACAGGGGAGGATCACCCCTCCACTTT. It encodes CAWNFDRGGSPLHF.

The CDR3 DNA reads TGTGCCAGCAGCCCCATAGGGGCACCTAACTATGGCTACACCTTC. Translated: CASSPIGAPNYGYTF. The rearrangement uses TRBV3-1 (or the pseudogene TRBV3-2) and TRBJ1-2; tentative D call: TRBD1 (5 bases). There are 15 residues in the CDR3. The V end was cut by 4 bases, the J end by 0 bases, with 12 bases between. Germline V gene sequence: CDR1 LGHDT, CDR2 YNNKEL (reference sequence).

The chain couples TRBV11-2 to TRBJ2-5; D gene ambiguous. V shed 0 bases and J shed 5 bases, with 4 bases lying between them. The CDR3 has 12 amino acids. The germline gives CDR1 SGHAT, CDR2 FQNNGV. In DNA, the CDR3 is TGTGCCAGCAGCTTAGACAGGGAGACCCAGTACTTC. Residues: CASSLDRETQYF.

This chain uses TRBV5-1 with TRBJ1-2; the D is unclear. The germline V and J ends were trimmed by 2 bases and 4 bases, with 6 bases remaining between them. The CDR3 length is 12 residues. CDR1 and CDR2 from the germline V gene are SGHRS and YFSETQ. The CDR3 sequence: CASSFEGYGYTF. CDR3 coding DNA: TGCGCCAGCAGCTTTGAGGGCTATGGCTACACCTTC.

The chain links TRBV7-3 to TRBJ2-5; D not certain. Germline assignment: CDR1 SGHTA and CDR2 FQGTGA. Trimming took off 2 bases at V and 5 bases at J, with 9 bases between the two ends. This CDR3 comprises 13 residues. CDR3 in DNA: TGTGCCAGCAGCTTAGACTGGTTCGAGACCCAGTACTTC. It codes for CASSLDWFETQYF.

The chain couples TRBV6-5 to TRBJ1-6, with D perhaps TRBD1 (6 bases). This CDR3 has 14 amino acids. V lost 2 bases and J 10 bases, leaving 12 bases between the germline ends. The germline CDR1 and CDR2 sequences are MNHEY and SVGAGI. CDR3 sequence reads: CASSYGPRGSPLHF. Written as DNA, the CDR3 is TGTGCCAGCAGTTACGGTCCCAGGGGATCACCCCTCCACTTT.

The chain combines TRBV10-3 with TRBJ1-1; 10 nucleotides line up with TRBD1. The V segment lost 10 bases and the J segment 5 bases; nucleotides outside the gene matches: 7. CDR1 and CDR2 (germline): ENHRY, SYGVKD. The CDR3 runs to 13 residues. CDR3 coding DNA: TGTGCCACCCGACAGGGGGCAGAGACTGAAGCTTTCTTT. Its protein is CATRQGAETEAFF.

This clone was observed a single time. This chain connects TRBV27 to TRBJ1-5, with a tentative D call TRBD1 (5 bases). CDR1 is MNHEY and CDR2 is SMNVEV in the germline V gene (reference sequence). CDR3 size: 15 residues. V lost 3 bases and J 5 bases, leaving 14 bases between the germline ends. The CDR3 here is CASSLEGARDQPQHF. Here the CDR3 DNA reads TGTGCCAGCAGTTTGGAAGGGGCTCGGGATCAGCCCCAGCATTTT.

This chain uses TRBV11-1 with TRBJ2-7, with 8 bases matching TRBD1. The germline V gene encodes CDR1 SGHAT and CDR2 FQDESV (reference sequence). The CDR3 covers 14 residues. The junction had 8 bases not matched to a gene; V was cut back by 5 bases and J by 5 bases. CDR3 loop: CASSLRTGSHEQYF. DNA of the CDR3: TGTGCCAGCAGCCTTCGGACAGGGAGTCACGAGCAGTACTTC. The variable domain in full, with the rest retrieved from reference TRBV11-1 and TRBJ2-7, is EAEVAQSPRYKITEKSQAVAFWCDPISGHATLYWYRQILGQGPELLVQFQDESVVDDSQLPKDRFSAERLKGVDSTLKIQPAELGDSAMYLCASSLRTGSHEQYFGPGTRLTVT.

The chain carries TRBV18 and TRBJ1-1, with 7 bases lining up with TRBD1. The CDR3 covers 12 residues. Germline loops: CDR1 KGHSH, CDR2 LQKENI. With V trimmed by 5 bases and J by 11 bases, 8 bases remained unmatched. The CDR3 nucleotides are TGTGCCAGCTCAACAGACAGGGTAAGGGCTTTCTTT. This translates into CASSTDRVRAFF.

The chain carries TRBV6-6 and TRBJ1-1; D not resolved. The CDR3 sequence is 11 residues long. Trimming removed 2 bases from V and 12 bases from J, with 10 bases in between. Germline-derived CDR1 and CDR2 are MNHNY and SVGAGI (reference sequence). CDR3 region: CASSYEAETFF. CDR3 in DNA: TGTGCCAGCAGTTACGAGGCAGAAACTTTCTTT.

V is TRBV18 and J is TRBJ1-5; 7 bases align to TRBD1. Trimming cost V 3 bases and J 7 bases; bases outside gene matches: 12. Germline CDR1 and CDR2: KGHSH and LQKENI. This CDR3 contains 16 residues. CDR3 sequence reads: CASSPIDRVLGQPQHF. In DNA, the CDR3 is TGTGCCAGCTCACCTATAGACAGGGTGCTCGGGCAGCCCCAGCATTTT.

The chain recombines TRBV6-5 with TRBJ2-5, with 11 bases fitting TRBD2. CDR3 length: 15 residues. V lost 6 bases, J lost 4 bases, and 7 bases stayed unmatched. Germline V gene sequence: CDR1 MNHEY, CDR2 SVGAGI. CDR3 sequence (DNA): TGTGCCAGCAGGGATAGCGGGGGGGCAGGAGAGACCCAGTACTTC. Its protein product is CASRDSGGAGETQYF.

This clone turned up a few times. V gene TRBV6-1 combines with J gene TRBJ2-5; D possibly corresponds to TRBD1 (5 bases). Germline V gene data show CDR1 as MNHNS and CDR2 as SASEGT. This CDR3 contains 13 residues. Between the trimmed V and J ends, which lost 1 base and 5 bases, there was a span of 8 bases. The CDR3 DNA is TGTGCCAGCAGTGAAGGTTCAGGGGAGACCCAGTACTTC. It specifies CASSEGSGETQYF.

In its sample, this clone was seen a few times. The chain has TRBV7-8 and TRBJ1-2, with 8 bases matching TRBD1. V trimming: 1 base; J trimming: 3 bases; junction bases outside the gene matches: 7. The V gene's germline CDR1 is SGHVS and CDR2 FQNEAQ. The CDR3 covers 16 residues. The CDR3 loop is CASSLVRGQVDYGYTF. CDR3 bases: TGTGCCAGCAGCTTAGTCAGGGGGCAAGTGGACTATGGCTACACCTTC.

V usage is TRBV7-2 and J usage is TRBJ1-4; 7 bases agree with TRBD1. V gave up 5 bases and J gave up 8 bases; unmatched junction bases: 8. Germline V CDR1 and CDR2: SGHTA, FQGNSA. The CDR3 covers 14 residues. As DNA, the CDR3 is TGTGCCAGCAGCCTAAACAGGGGAGAGGAAAAACTGTTTTTT. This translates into CASSLNRGEEKLFF. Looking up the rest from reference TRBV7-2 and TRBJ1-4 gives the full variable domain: GAGVSQSPSNKVTEKGKDVELRCDPISGHTALYWYRQSLGQGLEFLIYFQGNSAPDKSGLPSDRFSAERTGGSVSTLTIQRTQQEDSAVYLCASSLNRGEEKLFFGSGTQLSVL.